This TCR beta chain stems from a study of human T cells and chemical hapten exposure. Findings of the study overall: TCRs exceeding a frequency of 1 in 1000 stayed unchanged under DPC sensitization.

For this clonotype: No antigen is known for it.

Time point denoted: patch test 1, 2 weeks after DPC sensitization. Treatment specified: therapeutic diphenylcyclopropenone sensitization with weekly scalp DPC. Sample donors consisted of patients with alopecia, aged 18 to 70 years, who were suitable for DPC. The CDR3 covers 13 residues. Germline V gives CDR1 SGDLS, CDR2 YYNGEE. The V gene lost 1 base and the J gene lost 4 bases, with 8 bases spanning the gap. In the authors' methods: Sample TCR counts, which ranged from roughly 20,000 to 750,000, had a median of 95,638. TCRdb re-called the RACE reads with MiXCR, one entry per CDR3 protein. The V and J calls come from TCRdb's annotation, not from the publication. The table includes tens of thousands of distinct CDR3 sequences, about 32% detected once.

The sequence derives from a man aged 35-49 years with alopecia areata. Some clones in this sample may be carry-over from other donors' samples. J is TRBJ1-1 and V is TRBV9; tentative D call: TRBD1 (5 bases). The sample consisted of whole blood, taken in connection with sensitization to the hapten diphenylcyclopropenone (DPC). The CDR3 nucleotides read TGTGCCAGCAGCGTACGCGGGGGCACTGAAGCTTTCTTT. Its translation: CASSVRGGTEAFF. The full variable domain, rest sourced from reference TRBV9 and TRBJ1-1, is DSGVTQTPKHLITATGQRVTLRCSPRSGDLSVYWYQQSLDQGLQFLIQYYNGEERAKGNILERFSAQQFPDLHSELNLSSLELGDSALYFCASSVRGGTEAFFGQGTRLTVV.